Presented here are 20 T cell receptor beta chains from one specimen sequenced in a study of blood T cell repertoires in COVID-19. Produced via immunoSEQ multiplex PCR; TCRdb's table is partial and in-frame only. This sample has roughly 67,000 clones; roughly 92% occur once, and the top ten carry about 3.1%. Sequencing used peripheral blood. These receptors originate from a man in his 70s with active COVID-19.

This clone was seen a single time. The chain combines TRBV28 with TRBJ1-2; 7 bases align to TRBD1. J gave up 0 bases and V 6 bases, and 7 bases lay outside the gene matches. This CDR3 is 15 amino acids long. The germline gives CDR1 MDHEN, CDR2 SYDVKM. For the CDR3, the DNA is TGTGCCAGCAGACCGGACAGGCAAGCTAACTATGGCTACACCTTC. Translated: CASRPDRQANYGYTF.

This rearrangement joins TRBV29-1 to TRBJ1-4; D gene uncertain. Trimming shortened V by 5 bases and J by 8 bases, and 15 bases separated the two germline ends. In germline, CDR1 is SQVTM, CDR2 ANQGSEA. This CDR3 is built from 13 residues. The CDR3 DNA reads as TGCAGCGTTTACGGGGTAAAGGACGAAAAACTGTTTTTT. As protein: CSVYGVKDEKLFF.

This clone was observed once. The genes are TRBV2 and TRBJ1-1, with D hard to call. V lost 2 bases and J lost 6, with 16 bases in between. The length of the CDR3 is 15 residues. Germline V lookup: CDR1 SNHLY, CDR2 FYNNEI. The DNA for the CDR3 is TGTGCCAGCAGTGAACTAACGCAGGCTATCGCTGAAGCTTTCTTT. Amino acids: CASSELTQAIAEAFF.

V gene TRBV11-2 combines with J gene TRBJ2-1; 8 positions agree with TRBD2. The germline V gene encodes CDR1 SGHAT and CDR2 FQNNGV. Trimming removed 1 base from V and 6 bases from J; junction bases left unmatched: 5. The CDR3 totals 15 residues. The CDR3 region has the DNA TGTGCCAGCAGCTTAGTTAGCGGGGTTGGCAATGAGCAGTTCTTC. It codes for CASSLVSGVGNEQFF.

The gene calls are TRBV20-1 and TRBJ2-3; D might be TRBD1 (6 bases). This CDR3 has 11 residues. Deletions cut 3 bases from V and 6 bases from J, with 7 bases between. The germline CDR1 and CDR2 sequences are DFQATT and SNEGSKA (reference sequence). The CDR3 is CSASDRDTQYF. As DNA, the CDR3 is TGCAGTGCTAGTGACAGGGATACGCAGTATTTT.

The chain carries TRBV18 and TRBJ2-2, with D unclear. Germline V gene sequence: CDR1 KGHSH, CDR2 LQKENI. The CDR3 totals 16 residues. V lost 3 bases and J 1 base, leaving 12 bases between the germline ends. CDR3 sequence (DNA): TGTGCCAGCTCACCCCCCACGAGAGGGAACACCGGGGAGCTGTTTTTT. Protein: CASSPPTRGNTGELFF.

The DNA of the CDR3 is TGTGCCAGCAGTCTCCCCCGACAGGGGGCTGAAAAACTGTTTTTT. Encoded protein: CASSLPRQGAEKLFF. The chain joins TRBV6-2 or TRBV6-3 to TRBJ1-4; TRBD1 matches at 10 bases. This CDR3 is 15 amino acids long. J lost 7 bases, V lost 5 bases, and 7 bases had no gene match. The V gene's germline CDR1 is MNHEY and CDR2 SVGEGT.

The V gene is TRBV24-1, the J gene TRBJ1-5; 9 bases are a match to TRBD1. The V gene end was trimmed by 2 bases and the J gene end by 5 bases; junction bases not matched to a gene: 6. The CDR3 length is 16 residues. The germline CDR1 and CDR2 sequences are KGHDR and SFDVKD. CDR3 protein: CATSDSDRGDYQPQHF. In DNA, the CDR3 is TGTGCCACCAGTGATTCGGACAGGGGAGATTATCAGCCCCAGCATTTT.

This rearrangement joins TRBV5-4 to TRBJ2-1, with 13 bases lining up with TRBD2. CDR1 is SGHNT and CDR2 is YYREEE in the germline V gene (reference sequence). The V gene end was trimmed by 4 bases and the J gene end by 4 bases; junction bases not matched to a gene: 5. The length of the CDR3 is 16 residues. The CDR3 loop is CASSTGTSGVYNEQFF. CDR3 in DNA: TGTGCCAGCAGCACCGGGACTAGCGGGGTTTACAATGAGCAGTTCTTC.

V usage is TRBV6-6 and J usage is TRBJ1-6; TRBD1 matches at 8 bases. The V gene end was trimmed by 4 bases and the J gene end by 0 bases; junction bases not matched to a gene: 2. The CDR3 totals 16 residues. Germline V CDR1 and CDR2: MNHNY, SVGAGI (reference sequence). CDR3 sequence: CASSSTGDSYNSPLHF. CDR3 DNA: TGTGCCAGCAGTTCGACAGGGGACTCCTATAATTCACCCCTCCACTTT.

This sequence joins TRBV7-9 and TRBJ2-3; D unresolved. Germline values: CDR1 SEHNR, CDR2 FQNEAQ (reference sequence). The CDR3 spans 12 residues. V was shortened by 7 bases and J by 4 bases, with 9 bases between the two germline ends. The CDR3 DNA reads TGTGCCAGCACCCCAGGATCAGATACGCAGTATTTT. Translating gives CASTPGSDTQYF.

The chain links TRBV7-3 to TRBJ2-1; possibly TRBD2 for D (6 bases). Per germline, CDR1 SGHTA and CDR2 FQGTGA. The CDR3 length is 16 residues. With 5 bases removed from V and 4 bases from J, the gap between germline ends came to 18 bases. The CDR3 nucleotides are TGTGCCAGCAGCGAGCGTGATAGCGGACGTTACAATGAGCAGTTCTTC. Amino acid sequence: CASSERDSGRYNEQFF.

CDR3 sequence: CASSMWRGGRDTQYF. CDR3 sequence (DNA): TGTGCCAGTAGTATGTGGCGGGGGGGTCGGGATACGCAGTATTTT. The genes are TRBV19 and TRBJ2-3; 9 bases fit TRBD2. V was clipped by 3 bases and J by 6 bases; unmatched bases: 7. This CDR3 spans 15 amino acids. Per the germline V gene, CDR1 is LNHDA and CDR2 is SQIVND (reference sequence).

This rearrangement joins TRBV7-8 to TRBJ2-1; D is uncertain. CDR3 length: 17 amino acids. Germline CDR1 SGHVS, CDR2 FQNEAQ. V lost 4 bases to trimming and J lost 0 bases, with 16 bases between them. The CDR3 sequence is CASSSEMVQSSYNEQFF. The CDR3 DNA is TGTGCCAGCAGCTCGGAGATGGTCCAGAGCTCCTACAATGAGCAGTTCTTC. Full variable domain (remainder filled in from reference TRBV7-8 and TRBJ2-1): GAGVSQSPRYKVAKRGQDVALRCDPISGHVSLFWYQQALGQGPEFLTYFQNEAQLDKSGLPSDRFFAERPEGSVSTLKIQRTQQEDSAVYLCASSSEMVQSSYNEQFFGPGTRLTVL.

This clone has a single count. The chain links TRBV4-2 to TRBJ1-1, with D possibly TRBD1 on 5 matching bases. The CDR3 runs 15 residues. CDR1 and CDR2 (germline): LGHNA, YNFKEQ. Trimming stripped 4 bases from V and 5 bases from J, with 17 bases between. The CDR3 spells CASSLTGREGTEAFF. CDR3 sequence (DNA): TGTGCCAGCAGCCTGACCGGACGGGAGGGGACTGAAGCTTTCTTT.

This chain uses TRBV7-2 with TRBJ2-1, with a tentative D call TRBD2 (6 bases). CDR1 and CDR2 from the germline V gene are SGHTA and FQGNSA. The CDR3 covers 11 residues. V dropped 6 bases and J dropped 10 bases, with 10 bases sitting between them. CDR3 loop: CASRRSGEQFF. The CDR3, as DNA: TGTGCCAGCAGGAGAAGCGGGGAGCAGTTCTTC. The full variable domain, completed using reference TRBV7-2 and TRBJ2-1, is GAGVSQSPSNKVTEKGKDVELRCDPISGHTALYWYRQSLGQGLEFLIYFQGNSAPDKSGLPSDRFSAERTGGSVSTLTIQRTQQEDSAVYLCASRRSGEQFFGPGTRLTVL.

CDR3 amino acids: CASSQYLGGKSEAFF. As DNA, the CDR3 is TGTGCCAGCAGCCAATACCTGGGGGGGAAGTCTGAAGCTTTCTTT. The chain combines TRBV6-5 with TRBJ1-1, with D possibly TRBD1 on 5 matching bases. Trimming took 6 bases from V and 6 from J, leaving 20 bases between them. Germline CDR1 reads MNHEY; CDR2 reads SVGAGI. The CDR3 length is 15 residues.

V gene TRBV12-3 or TRBV12-4 combines with J gene TRBJ2-7; D not resolved. V lost 1 base, J lost 6 bases, and 10 bases lay in between. The CDR3 spans 13 residues. The CDR3 DNA follows: TGTGCCAGCAGTTTAGGATACTCAGGCGAGCAGTACGTC. This sequence encodes CASSLGYSGEQYV.

This clone appeared once. V gene TRBV9 combines with J gene TRBJ1-6; no reliable D call. V was trimmed by 4 bases and J by 11 bases, leaving 13 bases between them. CDR1 and CDR2 from the germline V gene are SGDLS and YYNGEE. This CDR3 contains 13 residues. CDR3 in DNA: TGTGCCAGCAGCATGTCACCCCGGGCACCCCTCCACTTT. This gives the protein CASSMSPRAPLHF.

The chain links TRBV7-8 to TRBJ1-2, with 8 bases fitting TRBD1. The V segment lost 1 base and the J segment 5 bases; nucleotides outside the gene matches: 12. From germline, CDR1 is SGHVS and CDR2 FQNEAQ. The CDR3 runs 17 residues. The CDR3 sequence: CASSLEGRGRGGYGYTF. For the CDR3, the DNA is TGTGCCAGCAGCTTAGAGGGCAGGGGGCGTGGGGGTTATGGCTACACCTTC.